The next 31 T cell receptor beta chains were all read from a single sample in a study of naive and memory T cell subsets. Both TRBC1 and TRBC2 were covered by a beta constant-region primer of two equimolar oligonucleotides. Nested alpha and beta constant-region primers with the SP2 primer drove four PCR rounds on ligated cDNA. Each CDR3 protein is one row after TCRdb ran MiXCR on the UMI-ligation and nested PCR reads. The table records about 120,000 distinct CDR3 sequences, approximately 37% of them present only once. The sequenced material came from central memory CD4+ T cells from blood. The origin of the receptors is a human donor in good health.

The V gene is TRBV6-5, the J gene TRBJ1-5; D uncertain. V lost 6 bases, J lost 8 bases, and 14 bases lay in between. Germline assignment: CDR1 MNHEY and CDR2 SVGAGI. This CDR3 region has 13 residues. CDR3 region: CASSRTWKEPQHF. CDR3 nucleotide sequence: TGTGCCAGCAGCAGGACGTGGAAGGAGCCCCAGCATTTT.

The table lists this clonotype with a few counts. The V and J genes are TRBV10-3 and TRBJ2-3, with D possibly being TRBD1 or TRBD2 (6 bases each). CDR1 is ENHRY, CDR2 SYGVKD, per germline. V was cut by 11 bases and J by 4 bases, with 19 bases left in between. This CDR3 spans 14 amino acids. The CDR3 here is CASGGGQGPDTQYF. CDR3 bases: TGTGCCTCCGGTGGGGGGCAGGGTCCAGATACGCAGTATTTT.

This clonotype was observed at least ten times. CDR3 residues: CSAPVRGNNQPQHF. Here the CDR3 DNA reads TGCAGTGCTCCCGTCCGGGGAAATAATCAGCCCCAGCATTTT. This chain joins TRBV20-1 and TRBJ1-5; no clear D. This CDR3 contains 14 residues. Trimming shortened V by 5 bases and J by 4 bases, and 15 bases separated the two germline ends. Germline assignment: CDR1 DFQATT and CDR2 SNEGSKA (reference sequence).

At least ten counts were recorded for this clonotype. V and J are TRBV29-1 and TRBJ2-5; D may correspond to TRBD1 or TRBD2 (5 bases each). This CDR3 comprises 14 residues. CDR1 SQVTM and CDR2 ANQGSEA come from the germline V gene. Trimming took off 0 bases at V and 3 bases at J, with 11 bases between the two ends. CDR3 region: CSVEDGAGKETQYF. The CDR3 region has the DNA TGCAGCGTTGAAGACGGGGCAGGGAAAGAGACCCAGTACTTC.

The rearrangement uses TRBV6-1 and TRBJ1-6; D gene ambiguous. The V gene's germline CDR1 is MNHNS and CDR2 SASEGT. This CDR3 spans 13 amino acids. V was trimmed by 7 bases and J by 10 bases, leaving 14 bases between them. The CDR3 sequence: CASTLKKFSPLHF. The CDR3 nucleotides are TGTGCCAGCACCCTAAAGAAGTTCTCACCCCTCCACTTT.

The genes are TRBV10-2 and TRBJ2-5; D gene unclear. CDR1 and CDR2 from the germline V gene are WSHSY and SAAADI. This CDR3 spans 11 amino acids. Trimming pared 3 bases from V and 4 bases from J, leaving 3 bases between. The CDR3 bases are TGCGCCAGCAGTGATAGAGAGACCCAGTACTTC. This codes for CASSDRETQYF.

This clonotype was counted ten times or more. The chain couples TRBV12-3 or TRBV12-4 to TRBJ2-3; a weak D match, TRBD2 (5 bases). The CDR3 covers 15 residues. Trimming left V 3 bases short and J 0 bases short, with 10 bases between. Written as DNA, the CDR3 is TGTGCCAGCAGTTTGGGGAGATGGAGCACAGATACGCAGTATTTT. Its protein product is CASSLGRWSTDTQYF.

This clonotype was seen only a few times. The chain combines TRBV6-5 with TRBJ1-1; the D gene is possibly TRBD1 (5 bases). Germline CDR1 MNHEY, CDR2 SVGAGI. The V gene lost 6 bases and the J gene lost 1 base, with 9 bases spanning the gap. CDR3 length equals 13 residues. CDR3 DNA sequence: TGTGCCAGCAGGGGACTTTCGAACACTGAAGCTTTCTTT. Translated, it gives CASRGLSNTEAFF.

CDR3 loop: CSVGPPTGSYNEQFF. CDR3 DNA sequence: TGCAGCGTTGGTCCCCCGACAGGCTCATACAATGAGCAGTTCTTC. The chain carries TRBV29-1 and TRBJ2-1; D possibly corresponds to TRBD1 (6 bases). V was trimmed by 4 bases and J by 4 bases, leaving 17 bases between them. The CDR3 sequence is 15 residues long. Germline values: CDR1 SQVTM, CDR2 ANQGSEA.

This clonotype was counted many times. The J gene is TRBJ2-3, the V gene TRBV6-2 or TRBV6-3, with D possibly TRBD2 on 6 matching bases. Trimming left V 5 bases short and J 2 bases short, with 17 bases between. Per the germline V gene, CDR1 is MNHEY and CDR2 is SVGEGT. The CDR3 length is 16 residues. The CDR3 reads CASSNRGTFSTDTQYF. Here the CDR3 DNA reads TGTGCCAGCAGTAACCGCGGGACCTTCTCCACAGATACGCAGTATTTT.

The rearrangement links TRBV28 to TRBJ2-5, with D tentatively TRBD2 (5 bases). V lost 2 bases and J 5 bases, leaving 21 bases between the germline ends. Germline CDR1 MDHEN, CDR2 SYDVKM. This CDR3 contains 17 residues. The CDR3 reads CASSLMTLARHDETQYF. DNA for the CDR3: TGTGCCAGCAGTTTAATGACCCTAGCAAGGCACGATGAGACCCAGTACTTC.

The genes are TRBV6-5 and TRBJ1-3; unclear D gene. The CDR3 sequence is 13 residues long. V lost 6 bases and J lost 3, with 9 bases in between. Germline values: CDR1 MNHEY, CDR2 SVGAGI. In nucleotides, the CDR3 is TGTGCCAGCAGCAGACTCGGTGGAAACACCATATATTTT. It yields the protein CASSRLGGNTIYF.

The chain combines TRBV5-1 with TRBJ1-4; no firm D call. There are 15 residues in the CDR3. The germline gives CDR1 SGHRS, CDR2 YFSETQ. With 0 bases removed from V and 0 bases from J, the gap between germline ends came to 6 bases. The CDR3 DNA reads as TGCGCCAGCAGCTTGGGTCCGCCAACTAATGAAAAACTGTTTTTT. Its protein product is CASSLGPPTNEKLFF.

CDR3 loop: CSVEVTSYEQYF. The CDR3 DNA reads TGCAGCGTTGAAGTGACCAGCTACGAGCAGTACTTC. The rearrangement uses TRBV29-1 and TRBJ2-7; D uncertain. Looked up from germline, CDR1 is SQVTM and CDR2 is ANQGSEA. V was clipped by 1 base and J by 3 bases, with 7 bases between them. The CDR3 sequence is 12 residues long.

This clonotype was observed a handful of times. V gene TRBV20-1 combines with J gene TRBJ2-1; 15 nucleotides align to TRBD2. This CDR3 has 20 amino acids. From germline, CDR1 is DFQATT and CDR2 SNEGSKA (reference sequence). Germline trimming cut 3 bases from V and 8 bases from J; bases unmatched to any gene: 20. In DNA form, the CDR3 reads TGCAGTGCTAGTCCGCCTCTAGGACTAGCGGGAGGGCCCTCGATCGATGAGCAGTTCTTC. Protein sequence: CSASPPLGLAGGPSIDEQFF.

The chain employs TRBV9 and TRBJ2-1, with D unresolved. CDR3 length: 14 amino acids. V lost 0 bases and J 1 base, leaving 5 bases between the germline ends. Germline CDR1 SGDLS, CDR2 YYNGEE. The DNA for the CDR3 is TGTGCCAGCAGCGTAGTCGCGTCCTACAATGAGCAGTTCTTC. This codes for CASSVVASYNEQFF.

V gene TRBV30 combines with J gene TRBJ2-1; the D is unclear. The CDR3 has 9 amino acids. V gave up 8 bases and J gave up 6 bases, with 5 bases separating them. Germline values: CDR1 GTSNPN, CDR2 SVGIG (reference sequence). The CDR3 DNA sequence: TGTGCCGAAGGCAATGAGCAGTTCTTC. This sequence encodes CAEGNEQFF.

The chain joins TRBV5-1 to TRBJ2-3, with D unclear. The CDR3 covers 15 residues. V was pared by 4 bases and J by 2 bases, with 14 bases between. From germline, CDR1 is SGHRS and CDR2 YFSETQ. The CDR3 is CASSQARYYTDTQYF. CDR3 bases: TGCGCCAGCAGCCAGGCTAGGTACTACACAGATACGCAGTATTTT.

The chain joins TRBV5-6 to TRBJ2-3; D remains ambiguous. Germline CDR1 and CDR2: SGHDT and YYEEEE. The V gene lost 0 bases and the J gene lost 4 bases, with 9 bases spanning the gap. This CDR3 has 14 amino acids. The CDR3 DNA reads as TGTGCCAGCAGCTTGGGCCGAGACGCAGATACGCAGTATTTT. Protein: CASSLGRDADTQYF.

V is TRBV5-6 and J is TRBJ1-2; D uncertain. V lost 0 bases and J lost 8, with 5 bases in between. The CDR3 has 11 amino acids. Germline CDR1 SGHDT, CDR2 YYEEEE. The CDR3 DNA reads TGTGCCAGCAGCTTGGTTGGGGGCTACACCTTC. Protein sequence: CASSLVGGYTF.

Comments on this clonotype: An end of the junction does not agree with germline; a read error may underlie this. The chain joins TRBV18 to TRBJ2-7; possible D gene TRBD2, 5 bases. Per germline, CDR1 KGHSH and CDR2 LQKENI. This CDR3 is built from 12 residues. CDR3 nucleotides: TGTGCCAGCTCACCCGGGAACGGAAACCAGGCCTTC. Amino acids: CASSPGNGNQAF. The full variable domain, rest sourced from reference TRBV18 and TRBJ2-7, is NAGVMQNPRHLVRRRGQEARLRCSPMKGHSHVYWYRQLPEEGLKFMVYLQKENIIDESGMPKERFSAEFPKEGPSILRIQQVVRGDSAAYFCASSPGNGNQAFGPGTRLTVT.

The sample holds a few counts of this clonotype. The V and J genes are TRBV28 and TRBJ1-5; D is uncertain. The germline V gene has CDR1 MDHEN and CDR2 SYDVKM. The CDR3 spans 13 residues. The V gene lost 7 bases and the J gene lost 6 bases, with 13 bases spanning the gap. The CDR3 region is CASTADPRQPQHF. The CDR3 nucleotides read TGTGCCAGCACTGCGGATCCGCGTCAGCCCCAGCATTTT.

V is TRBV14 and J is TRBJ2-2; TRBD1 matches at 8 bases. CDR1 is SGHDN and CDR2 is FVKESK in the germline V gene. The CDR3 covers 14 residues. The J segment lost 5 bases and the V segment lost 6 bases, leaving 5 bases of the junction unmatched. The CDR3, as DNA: TGTGCCAGCAGTATTACAGGGGGTACCGGGGAGCTGTTTTTT. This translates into CASSITGGTGELFF.

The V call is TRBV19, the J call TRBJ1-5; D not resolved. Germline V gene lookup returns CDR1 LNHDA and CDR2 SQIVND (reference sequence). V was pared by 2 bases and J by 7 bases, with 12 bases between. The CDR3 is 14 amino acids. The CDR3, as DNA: TGTGCCAGTAGTATATCCCCCCAGAACCAGCCCCAGCATTTT. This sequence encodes CASSISPQNQPQHF.

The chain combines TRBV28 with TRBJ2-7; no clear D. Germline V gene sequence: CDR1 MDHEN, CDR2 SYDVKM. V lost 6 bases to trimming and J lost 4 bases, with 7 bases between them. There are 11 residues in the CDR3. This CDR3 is CASREKYEQYF. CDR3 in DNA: TGTGCCAGCAGGGAGAAGTACGAGCAGTACTTC.

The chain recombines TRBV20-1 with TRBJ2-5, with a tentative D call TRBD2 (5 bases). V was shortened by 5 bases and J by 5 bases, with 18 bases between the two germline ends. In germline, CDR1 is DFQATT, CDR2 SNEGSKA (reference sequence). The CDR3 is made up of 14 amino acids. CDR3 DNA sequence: TGCAGTGCTGGAGGCCTGGGTGGCCGGGAGACCCAGTACTTC. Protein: CSAGGLGGRETQYF.

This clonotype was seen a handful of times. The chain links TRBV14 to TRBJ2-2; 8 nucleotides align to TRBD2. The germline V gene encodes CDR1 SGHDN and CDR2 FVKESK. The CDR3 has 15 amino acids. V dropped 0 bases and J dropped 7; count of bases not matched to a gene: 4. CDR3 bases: TGTGCCAGCAGCCAAGAAAGACTAGCGAGCGGGGAGCTGTTTTTT. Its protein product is CASSQERLASGELFF.

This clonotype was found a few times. DNA for the CDR3: TGTGCCAGCAGGGGAACTAGCGGGAGGCCCAATGAGCAGTTCTTC. Translated, it gives CASRGTSGRPNEQFF. J is TRBJ2-1 and V is TRBV12-3 or TRBV12-4, with 12 bases identical to TRBD2. CDR3 size: 15 residues. The V gene end was trimmed by 6 bases and the J gene end by 6 bases; junction bases not matched to a gene: 6.

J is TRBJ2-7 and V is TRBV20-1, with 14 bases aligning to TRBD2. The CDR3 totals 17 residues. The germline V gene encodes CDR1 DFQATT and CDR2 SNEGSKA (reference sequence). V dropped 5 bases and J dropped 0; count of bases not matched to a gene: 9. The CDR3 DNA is TGCAGTGCTCTTGGGACTAGCGGGAGTTCCTCCTCCTACGAGCAGTACTTC. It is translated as CSALGTSGSSSSYEQYF.

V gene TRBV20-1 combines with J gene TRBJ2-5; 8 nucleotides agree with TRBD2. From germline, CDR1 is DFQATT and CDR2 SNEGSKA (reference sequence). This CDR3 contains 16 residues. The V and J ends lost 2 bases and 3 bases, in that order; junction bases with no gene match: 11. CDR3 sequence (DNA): TGCAGTGCTAGATCCCCGCAGCGGGGGTTTAAAGAGACCCAGTACTTC. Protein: CSARSPQRGFKETQYF.

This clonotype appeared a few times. CDR3 loop: CATSDPPGTETYNEQFF. DNA for the CDR3: TGTGCCACCAGTGATCCCCCCGGGACCGAGACCTACAATGAGCAGTTCTTC. V and J are TRBV24-1 and TRBJ2-1, with D possibly being TRBD1 or TRBD2 (5 bases each). The CDR3 loop spans 17 amino acids. Trimming stripped 3 bases from V and 2 bases from J, with 16 bases between. CDR1 is KGHDR and CDR2 is SFDVKD in the germline V gene.